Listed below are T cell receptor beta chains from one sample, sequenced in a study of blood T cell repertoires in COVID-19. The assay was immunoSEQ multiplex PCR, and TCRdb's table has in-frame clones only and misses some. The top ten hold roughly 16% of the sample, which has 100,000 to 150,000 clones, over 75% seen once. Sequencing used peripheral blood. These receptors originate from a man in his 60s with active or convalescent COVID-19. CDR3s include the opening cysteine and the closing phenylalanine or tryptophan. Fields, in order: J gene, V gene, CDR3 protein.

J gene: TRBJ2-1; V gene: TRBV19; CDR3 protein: CASSIGAGAHNEQFF
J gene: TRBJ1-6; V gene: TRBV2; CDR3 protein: CASSGARINNSPLHF
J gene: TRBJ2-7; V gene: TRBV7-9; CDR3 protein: CASSSPGLAGGYGYEQYF
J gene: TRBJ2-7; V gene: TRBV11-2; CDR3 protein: CASSPTAGTTYEQYF
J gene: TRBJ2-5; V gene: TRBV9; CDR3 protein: CASSGLAGEGETQYF
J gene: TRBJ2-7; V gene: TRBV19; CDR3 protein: CASSRRQGLTEQYF
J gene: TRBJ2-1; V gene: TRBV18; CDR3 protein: CASSPQEGNEQFF
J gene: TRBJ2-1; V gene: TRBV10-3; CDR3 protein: CAISVGRGSNNEQFF
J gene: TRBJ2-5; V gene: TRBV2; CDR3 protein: CASSDTGLAVKETQYF
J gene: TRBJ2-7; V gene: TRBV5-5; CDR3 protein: CASSLVWSGGEQYF
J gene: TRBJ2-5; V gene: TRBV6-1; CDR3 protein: CASSAALAGAQETQYF
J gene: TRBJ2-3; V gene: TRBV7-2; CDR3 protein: CASSSPRGSADTQYF
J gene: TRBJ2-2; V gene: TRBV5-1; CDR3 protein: CASSARTGNTGELFF
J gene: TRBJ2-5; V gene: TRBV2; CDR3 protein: CASSVVGRETQYF
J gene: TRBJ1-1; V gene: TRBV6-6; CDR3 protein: CASTALGQGTEAFF
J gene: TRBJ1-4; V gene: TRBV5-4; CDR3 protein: CASSSDRGFEEKLFF
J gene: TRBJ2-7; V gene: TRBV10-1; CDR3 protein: CASRSRGGAYEQYF
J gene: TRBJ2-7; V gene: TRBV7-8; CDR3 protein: CASSSSGGSSYEQYF
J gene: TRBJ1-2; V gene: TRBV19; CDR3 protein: CASNKDRAFTGGYTF
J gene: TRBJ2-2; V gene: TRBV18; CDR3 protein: CASSRDSTNTGELFF
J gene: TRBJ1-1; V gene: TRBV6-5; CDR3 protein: CASSTRTGGNTEAFF
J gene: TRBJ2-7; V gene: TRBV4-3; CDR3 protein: CASSQDPLAGLPYEQYF
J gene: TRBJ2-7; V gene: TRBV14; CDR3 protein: CASSRQFGYEQYF
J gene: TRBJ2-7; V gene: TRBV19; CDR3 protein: CASSHGRFREQYF
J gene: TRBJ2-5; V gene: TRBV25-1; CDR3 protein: CASSPRGQETQYF
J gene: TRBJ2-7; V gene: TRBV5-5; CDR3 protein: CASSPTGANAYERYF
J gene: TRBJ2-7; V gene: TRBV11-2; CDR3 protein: CASSSNRDRIGEQYF
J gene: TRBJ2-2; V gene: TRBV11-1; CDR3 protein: CASSLLAVNTGELFF
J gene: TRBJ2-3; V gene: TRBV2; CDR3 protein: CASSGTGHVTQYF
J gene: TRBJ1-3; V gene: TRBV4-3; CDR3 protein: CASSPQKGDTIYF
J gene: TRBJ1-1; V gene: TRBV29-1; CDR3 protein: CSPQGADTEAFF
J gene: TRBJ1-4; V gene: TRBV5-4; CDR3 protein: CASSGKTGANEKLFF
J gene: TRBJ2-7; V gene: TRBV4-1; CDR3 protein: CASSQDHGRGEQYF
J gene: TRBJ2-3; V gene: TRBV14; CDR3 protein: CASSQDKRGTDTQYF
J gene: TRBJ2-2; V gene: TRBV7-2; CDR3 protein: CASSLQVNTGELFF
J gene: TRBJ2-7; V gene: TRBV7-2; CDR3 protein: CASSLDLGGGRPPEQYF
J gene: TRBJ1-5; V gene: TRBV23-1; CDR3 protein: CASSHRGQGGNQPQHF
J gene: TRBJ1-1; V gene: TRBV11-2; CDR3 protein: CASSLDRVTEAFF
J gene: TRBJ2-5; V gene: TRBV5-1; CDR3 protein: CASSFGRHGETQYF
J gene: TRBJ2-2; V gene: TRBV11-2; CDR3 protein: CASSSRGSSGELFF
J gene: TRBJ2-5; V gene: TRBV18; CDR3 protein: CASSPTGQKETQYF
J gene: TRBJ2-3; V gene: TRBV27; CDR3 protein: CASSFGLAGSDTQYF
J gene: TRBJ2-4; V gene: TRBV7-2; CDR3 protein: CASSYIAGGKNIQYF
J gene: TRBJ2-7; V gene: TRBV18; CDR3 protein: CASSPDRVGQYF
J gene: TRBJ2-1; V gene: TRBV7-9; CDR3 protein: CASSLVLEQFF
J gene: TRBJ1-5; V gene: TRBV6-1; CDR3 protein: CASSEVGTGKSSNQPQHF
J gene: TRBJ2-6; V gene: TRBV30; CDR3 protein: CAWTGTGANVLTF
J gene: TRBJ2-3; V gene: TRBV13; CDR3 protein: CASSLAGAFTDTQYF
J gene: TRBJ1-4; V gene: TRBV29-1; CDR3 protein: CSVDSGTGAEKLFF
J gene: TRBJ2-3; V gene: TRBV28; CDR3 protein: CASRQAGATDTQYF
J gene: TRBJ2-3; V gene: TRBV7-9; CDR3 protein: CASSLPHGTSTDTQYF
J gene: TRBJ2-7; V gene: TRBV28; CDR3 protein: CASWQGTAEQYF
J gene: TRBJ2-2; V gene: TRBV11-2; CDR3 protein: CASSLRGTGELFF